This T cell receptor beta chain was identified during a study of blood T cell repertoires in COVID-19. The V gene's germline CDR1 is KGHSH and CDR2 LQKENI. V trimming: 6 bases; J trimming: 0 bases; junction bases outside the gene matches: 7. CDR3 length: 15 residues. Recruits, aged about 18 to 95 years, lived in 25 or so US areas. Participants were placed into cohorts based on the clinical history they reported. TCRdb's copy holds only in-frame clones and misses some; the assay was immunoSEQ multiplex PCR. Of 200,000 to 250,000 clones listed, 85% to 90% were seen once; the top ten hold roughly 0.95%. The receptor's source is a man aged 45-60 years who had been exposed to COVID-19. The V and J genes are TRBV18 and TRBJ2-5, with TRBD1 identical over 7 bases. Material: PBMCs or T cells enriched from blood (not recorded which). CDR3 protein: CASSAPGQYQETQYF. The DNA for the CDR3 is TGTGCCAGCTCGGCACCGGGACAGTACCAAGAGACCCAGTACTTC.